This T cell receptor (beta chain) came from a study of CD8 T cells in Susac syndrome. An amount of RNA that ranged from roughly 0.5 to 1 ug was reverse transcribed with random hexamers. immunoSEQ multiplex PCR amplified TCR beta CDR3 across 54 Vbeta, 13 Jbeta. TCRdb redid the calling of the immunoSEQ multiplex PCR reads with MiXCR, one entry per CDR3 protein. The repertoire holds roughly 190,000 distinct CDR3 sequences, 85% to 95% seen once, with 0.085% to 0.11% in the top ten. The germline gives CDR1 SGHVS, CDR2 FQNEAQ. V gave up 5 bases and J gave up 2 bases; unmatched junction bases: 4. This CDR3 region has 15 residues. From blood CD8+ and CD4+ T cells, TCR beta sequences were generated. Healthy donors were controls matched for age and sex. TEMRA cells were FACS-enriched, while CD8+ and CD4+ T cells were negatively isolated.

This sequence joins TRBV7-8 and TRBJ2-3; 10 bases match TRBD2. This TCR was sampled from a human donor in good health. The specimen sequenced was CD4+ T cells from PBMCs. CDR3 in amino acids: CASSRAGGTTDTQYF. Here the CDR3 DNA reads TGTGCCAGCAGCAGAGCGGGAGGGACCACAGATACGCAGTATTTT.